This paragraph covers one T cell receptor beta chain sequence. The sample belongs to a study of T cells in tuberculosis. Germline assignment: CDR1 SGDLS and CDR2 YYNGEE. The CDR3 is 19 residues long. V was pared by 3 bases and J by 4 bases, with 18 bases of the junction left unmatched. Profiling relied on immunoSEQ multiplex PCR, and the TCRdb table lists in-frame clones only, not all of them. The sample lists around 33,000 clones, 92% occurring once. Time point of the sample: new active TB diagnosis, blood taken before or within 7 days of starting treatment. Positive smear microscopy and/or M. tuberculosis culture confirmed active disease.

The sample was PBMCs, taken at tuberculosis diagnosis. This chain joins TRBV9 and TRBJ2-3, with 9 nucleotides matching TRBD2. The receptor was derived from an adult with tuberculosis. Some clones in this sample may be carry-over from other donors' samples. CDR3 region: CASSADRGGGGAYADTQYF. The CDR3 DNA reads as TGTGCCAGCAGCGCCGATAGAGGGGGCGGGGGGGCCTATGCAGATACGCAGTATTTT.